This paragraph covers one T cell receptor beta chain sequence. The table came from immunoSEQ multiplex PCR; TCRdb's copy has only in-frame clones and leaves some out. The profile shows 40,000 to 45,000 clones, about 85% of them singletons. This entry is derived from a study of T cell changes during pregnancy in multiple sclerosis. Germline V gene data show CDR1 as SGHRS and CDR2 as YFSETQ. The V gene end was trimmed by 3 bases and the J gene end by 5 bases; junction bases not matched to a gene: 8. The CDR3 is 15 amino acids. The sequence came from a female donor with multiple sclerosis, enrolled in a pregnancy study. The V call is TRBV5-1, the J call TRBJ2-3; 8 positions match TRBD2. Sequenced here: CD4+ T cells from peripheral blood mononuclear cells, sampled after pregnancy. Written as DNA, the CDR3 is TGCGCCAGCAGCTCCTCGGGGGGGCCCGGAGATACGCAGTATTTT. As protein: CASSSSGGPGDTQYF.